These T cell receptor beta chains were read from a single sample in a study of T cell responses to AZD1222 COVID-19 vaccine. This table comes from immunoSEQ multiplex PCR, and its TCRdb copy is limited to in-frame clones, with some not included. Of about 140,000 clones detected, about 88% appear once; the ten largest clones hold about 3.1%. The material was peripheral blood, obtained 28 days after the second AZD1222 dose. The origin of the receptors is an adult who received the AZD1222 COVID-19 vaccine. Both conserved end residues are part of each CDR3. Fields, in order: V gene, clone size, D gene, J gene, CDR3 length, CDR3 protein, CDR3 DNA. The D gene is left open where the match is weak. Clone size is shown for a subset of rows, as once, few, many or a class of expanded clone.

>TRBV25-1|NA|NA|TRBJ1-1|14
CASSVAGGDSEAFF
TGTGCCAGCAGTGTGGCCGGGGGAGACTCCGAAGCTTTCTTT
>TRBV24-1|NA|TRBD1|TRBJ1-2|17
CATSDGTGYYKVYGYTF
TGTGCCACCAGTGATGGGACAGGCTATTACAAAGTCTATGGCTACACCTTC
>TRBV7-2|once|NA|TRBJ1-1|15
CASSLVWQMNTEAFF
TGTGCCAGCAGCTTAGTGTGGCAGATGAACACTGAAGCTTTCTTT
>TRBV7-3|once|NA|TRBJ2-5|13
CASSLGRTETQYF
TGTGCCAGCAGCTTGGGTCGAACTGAGACCCAGTACTTC
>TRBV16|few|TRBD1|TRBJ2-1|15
CASSTGQGEWHEQFF
TGTGCCAGCAGCACCGGACAGGGAGAATGGCATGAGCAGTTCTTC
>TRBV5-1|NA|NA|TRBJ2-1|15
CASSLRTSTYNEQFF
TGCGCCAGCAGCTTACGTACTAGTACCTACAATGAGCAGTTCTTC
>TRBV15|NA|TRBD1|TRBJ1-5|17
CATSRGQGSRSNQPQHF
TGTGCCACCAGCAGGGGACAGGGGAGTCGTAGCAATCAGCCCCAGCATTTT
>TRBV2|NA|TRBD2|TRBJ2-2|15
CASSVQRGDTGELFF
TGTGCCAGCAGTGTCCAGCGGGGCGACACCGGGGAGCTGTTTTTT
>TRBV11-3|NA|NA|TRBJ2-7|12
CASTPYWRLGDF
TGTGCCAGCACCCCTTACTGGCGGCTAGGGGACTTC
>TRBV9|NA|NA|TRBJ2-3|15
CASSVTGLSTDTQYF
TGTGCCAGCAGCGTAACAGGGCTCAGCACAGATACGCAGTATTTT
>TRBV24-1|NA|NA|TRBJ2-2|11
CATSDGVLAFF
TGTGCCACCAGTGATGGCGTTCTTGCGTTTTTT
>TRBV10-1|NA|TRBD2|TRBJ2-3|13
CASSGLAGITQYF
TGCGCCAGCAGTGGGCTAGCGGGGATTACGCAGTATTTT
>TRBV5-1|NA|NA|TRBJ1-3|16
CASSLPDTYGGNTIYF
TGCGCCAGCAGCTTACCAGACACGTACGGTGGAAACACCATATATTTT
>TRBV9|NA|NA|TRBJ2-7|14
CASSATTGAAEQYF
TGTGCCAGCAGCGCCACGACAGGAGCGGCCGAGCAGTACTTC
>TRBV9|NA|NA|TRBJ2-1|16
CASSVAGPDRNIEQFF
TGTGCCAGCAGCGTAGCCGGGCCAGACCGTAATATTGAGCAGTTCTTC
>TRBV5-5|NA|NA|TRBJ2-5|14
CASSLPGTRETQYF
TGTGCCAGCAGCTTACCCGGGACACGAGAGACCCAGTACTTC
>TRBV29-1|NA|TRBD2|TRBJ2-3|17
CSVEGGSGVTLPDTQYF
TGCAGCGTTGAGGGTGGTAGCGGGGTGACCCTTCCAGATACGCAGTATTTT
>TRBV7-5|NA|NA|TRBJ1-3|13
CARQGRWIVSIYF
TGTGCCAGGCAGGGACGGTGGATCGTCTCCATATATTTT
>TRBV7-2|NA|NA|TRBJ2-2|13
CASSLTGFGELFF
TGTGCCAGCAGCCTTACAGGGTTTGGGGAGCTGTTTTTT
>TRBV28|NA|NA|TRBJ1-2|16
CASSLGGTPANYGYTF
TGTGCCAGCAGTTTAGGAGGGACACCTGCTAACTATGGCTACACCTTC
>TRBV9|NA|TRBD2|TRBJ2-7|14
CASSEAGGPDEQYF
TGTGCCAGCAGCGAGGCGGGAGGGCCAGACGAGCAGTACTTC
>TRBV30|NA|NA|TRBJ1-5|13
CAWSLGAQVPQHF
TGTGCCTGGAGCCTGGGGGCTCAGGTCCCCCAGCATTTT
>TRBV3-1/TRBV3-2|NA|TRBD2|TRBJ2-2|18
CASSQASSGGENTGELFF
TGTGCCAGCAGCCAAGCGTCTAGCGGGGGAGAAAACACCGGGGAGCTGTTTTTT
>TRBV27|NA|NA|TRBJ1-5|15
CASSLRGGFNQPQHF
TGTGCCAGCAGTCTCCGGGGAGGCTTCAATCAGCCCCAGCATTTT
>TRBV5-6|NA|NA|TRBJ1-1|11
CASSLSGEAFF
TGTGCCAGCAGCTTAAGCGGAGAAGCTTTCTTT
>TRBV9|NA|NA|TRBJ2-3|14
CASSARGEPDTQYF
TGTGCCAGCAGCGCCCGGGGTGAGCCAGATACGCAGTATTTT
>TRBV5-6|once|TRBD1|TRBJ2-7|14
CASSFRQGTYEQYF
TGTGCCAGCAGCTTCCGACAGGGGACCTACGAGCAGTACTTC
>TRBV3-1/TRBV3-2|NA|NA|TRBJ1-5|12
CASSSPFQPQHF
TGTGCCAGCAGCTCACCTTTTCAGCCCCAGCATTTT
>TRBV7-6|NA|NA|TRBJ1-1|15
CASSPTGAPNTEAFF
TGTGCCAGCAGCCCAACGGGGGCGCCGAACACTGAAGCTTTCTTT
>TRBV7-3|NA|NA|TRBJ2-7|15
CASSSKKGLTYEQYF
TGTGCCAGCAGCTCAAAAAAAGGACTAACCTACGAGCAGTACTTC
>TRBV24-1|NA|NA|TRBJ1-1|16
CATSDFSQQTGTEAFF
TGTGCCACCAGTGATTTCTCCCAGCAGACAGGCACTGAAGCTTTCTTT
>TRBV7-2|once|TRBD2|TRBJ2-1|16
CASSLAGTSGANEQFF
TGTGCCAGCAGCTTGGCCGGGACTAGCGGGGCGAATGAGCAGTTCTTC
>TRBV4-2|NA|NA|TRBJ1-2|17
CASSQGRQAVGAYGYTF
TGTGCCAGCAGCCAAGGTCGGCAGGCCGTGGGGGCCTATGGCTACACCTTC
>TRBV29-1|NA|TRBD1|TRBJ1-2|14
CSVSPTGGYYGYTF
TGCAGCGTTTCTCCAACAGGGGGATACTATGGCTACACCTTC
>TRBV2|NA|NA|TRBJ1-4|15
CASSEAWGSGEKLFF
TGTGCCAGCAGTGAAGCCTGGGGGTCTGGGGAAAAACTGTTTTTT
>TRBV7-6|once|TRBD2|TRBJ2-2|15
CASTLTSHDTGELFF
TGTGCCAGCACACTGACTAGCCACGACACCGGGGAGCTGTTTTTT
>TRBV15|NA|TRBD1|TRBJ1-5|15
CATSRGQGSNQPQHF
TGTGCCACCAGCAGGGGACAGGGTAGCAATCAGCCCCAGCATTTT
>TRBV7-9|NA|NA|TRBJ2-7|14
CATSLWAIEGEQYF
TGTGCCACCTCGCTTTGGGCTATCGAGGGAGAGCAGTACTTC
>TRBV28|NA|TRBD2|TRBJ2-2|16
CASSSGSGGGTGELFF
TGTGCCAGCAGTTCCGGCAGCGGGGGCGGCACCGGGGAGCTGTTTTTT
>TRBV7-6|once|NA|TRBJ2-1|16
CASSFLSPPGDNEQFF
TGTGCCAGCAGCTTCTTATCCCCACCGGGGGACAATGAGCAGTTCTTC
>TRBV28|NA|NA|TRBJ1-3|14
CASSFHKSGNTIYF
TGTGCCAGCAGTTTCCACAAATCTGGAAACACCATATATTTT
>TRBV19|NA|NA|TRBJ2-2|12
CASIANTGELFF
TGTGCCAGTATAGCGAACACCGGGGAGCTGTTTTTT
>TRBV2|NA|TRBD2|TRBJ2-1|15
CAVPSGREKGNEQFF
TGTGCCGTTCCTAGCGGGAGGGAAAAGGGCAATGAGCAGTTCTTC
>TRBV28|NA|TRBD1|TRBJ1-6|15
CASSLSWTGASPLHF
TGTGCCAGCAGTTTATCTTGGACAGGGGCTTCACCCCTCCACTTT
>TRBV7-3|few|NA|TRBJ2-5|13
CASSSGSLETQYF
TGTGCCAGCAGCTCCGGGTCCCTAGAGACCCAGTACTTC
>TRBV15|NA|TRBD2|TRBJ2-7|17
CATSRPAGSGNSYEQYF
TGTGCCACCAGCAGACCGGCTGGTAGCGGGAACTCCTACGAGCAGTACTTC